This passage covers 2 T cell receptor beta chains from one sample sequenced in a study of HIV-infected patients and healthy controls. cDNA was made from roughly 500 ng RNA using alpha and beta constant primers. Alpha and beta chain libraries were made separately by chain-specific third strand synthesis with multiplexing indices. One entry per CDR3 protein, called by TCRdb with MiXCR from the 5' RACE reads. The table has around 6,600 distinct CDR3 sequences, 7% to 10% seen once. Roughly three months, about 14 weeks, into antiretroviral therapy, follow-up blood was collected. The repertoire came from unfractionated whole blood and reflected all unsorted peripheral T cells. Sample: blood, taken during antiretroviral therapy. All receptors come from an adult with HIV infection.

By share of the sample, this clonotype is medium-sized. The chain employs TRBV7-2 and TRBJ2-2, with 8 bases identical to TRBD2. Germline V gives CDR1 SGHTA, CDR2 FQGNSA. This CDR3 comprises 12 residues. V gave up 4 bases and J gave up 13 bases; unmatched junction bases: 5. DNA for the CDR3: TGTGCCAGCAGCTCAAGCGGGGGTGTGCTGTTTTTT. Amino acid sequence: CASSSSGGVLFF.

This clonotype is deemed medium-sized. This chain uses TRBV12-3 or TRBV12-4 with TRBJ1-5, with 8 bases that match TRBD1. The CDR3 extends over 14 amino acids. With V trimmed by 6 bases and J by 1 base, 2 bases remained unmatched. The CDR3 nucleotides are TGTGCCAGCAGAGGACAGGGCAGCAATCAGCCCCAGCATTTT. This codes for CASRGQGSNQPQHF.